A selection of T cell receptor beta chains follows, all from one sample in a study of Graves' ophthalmopathy and Graves' hyperthyroidism. TCRdb re-analysed the multiplex PCR reads in MiXCR, keeping a single row per CDR3 protein. The sample has roughly 1.1 million distinct CDR3 sequences, 35% to 40% seen once. Sequenced sample: peripheral blood or thyroid tissue (not recorded which). These receptor sequences come from an adult man with Graves' hyperthyroidism. Both conserved end residues are part of each CDR3. The D gene is left open where the match is weak. Not every row has a clone size; where given, it reads once, few, many or a size class.

J gene: TRBJ1-2; D gene: NA; clone size: many; V gene: TRBV29-1; CDR3 protein: CSVSEGYGYTF; CDR3 DNA: TGCAGCGTTTCGGAGGGCTATGGCTACACCTTC
J gene: TRBJ1-2; D gene: NA; clone size: NA; V gene: TRBV29-1; CDR3 protein: CSALVGNNYGYTF; CDR3 DNA: TGCAGCGCCCTCGTGGGGAATAACTATGGCTACACCTTC
J gene: TRBJ2-7; D gene: NA; clone size: NA; V gene: TRBV10-3; CDR3 protein: CASSSRQEFYEQYF; CDR3 DNA: TGTGCCAGCAGTTCCAGACAGGAATTCTACGAGCAGTACTTC
J gene: TRBJ1-5; D gene: TRBD1; clone size: many; V gene: TRBV12-3/TRBV12-4; CDR3 protein: CASSGGTGIQPQHF; CDR3 DNA: TGTGCCAGCAGTGGAGGGACAGGGATCCAGCCCCAGCATTTT
J gene: TRBJ2-5; D gene: NA; clone size: many; V gene: TRBV7-2; CDR3 protein: CASSLLRVGPVQETQYF; CDR3 DNA: TGTGCCAGCAGCTTACTGCGTGTGGGGCCGGTTCAAGAGACCCAGTACTTC
J gene: TRBJ1-4; D gene: NA; clone size: many; V gene: TRBV7-2; CDR3 protein: CASSVQAVGTNEKLFF; CDR3 DNA: TGTGCCAGCAGCGTACAAGCAGTTGGGACTAATGAAAAACTGTTTTTT
J gene: TRBJ2-5; D gene: NA; clone size: few; V gene: TRBV5-8; CDR3 protein: CASSTGRREETQYF; CDR3 DNA: TGTGCCAGCAGCACGGGACGCCGAGAAGAGACCCAGTACTTC
J gene: TRBJ2-5; D gene: TRBD1; clone size: many; V gene: TRBV7-2; CDR3 protein: CASSLGQGGGTQYF; CDR3 DNA: TGTGCCAGCAGCTTGGGACAGGGTGGGGGGACCCAGTACTTC
J gene: TRBJ1-1; D gene: NA; clone size: NA; V gene: TRBV6-5; CDR3 protein: CASSDDTWNTEAFF; CDR3 DNA: TGTGCCAGCAGTGACGACACCTGGAACACTGAAGCTTTCTTT
J gene: TRBJ1-2; D gene: TRBD1; clone size: NA; V gene: TRBV5-1; CDR3 protein: CASSLWGQGRGYTF; CDR3 DNA: TGCGCCAGCAGCTTATGGGGACAGGGCCGAGGCTACACCTTC
J gene: TRBJ2-7; D gene: TRBD1; clone size: NA; V gene: TRBV29-1; CDR3 protein: CSRRDRAREQYF; CDR3 DNA: TGCAGCAGACGGGACAGGGCGCGGGAGCAGTACTTC
J gene: TRBJ1-6; D gene: NA; clone size: many; V gene: TRBV4-3; CDR3 protein: CASSQDRNSGSPLHF; CDR3 DNA: TGCGCCAGCAGCCAAGATCGGAACAGCGGTTCACCCCTCCACTTT
J gene: TRBJ1-5; D gene: NA; clone size: many; V gene: TRBV11-2; CDR3 protein: CASSLGQRPNQPQHF; CDR3 DNA: TGTGCCAGCAGCTTAGGACAGCGCCCGAATCAGCCCCAGCATTTT
J gene: TRBJ2-7; D gene: NA; clone size: NA; V gene: TRBV5-6; CDR3 protein: CASSPDLTRSYEQYF; CDR3 DNA: TGTGCCAGCAGCCCTGACCTGACACGCTCCTACGAGCAGTACTTC
J gene: TRBJ2-7; D gene: NA; clone size: many; V gene: TRBV11-2; CDR3 protein: CASSLQDRVYEQYF; CDR3 DNA: TGTGCCAGCAGCTTACAAGACAGAGTTTACGAGCAGTACTTC
J gene: TRBJ1-1; D gene: NA; clone size: NA; V gene: TRBV28; CDR3 protein: CASSTGSSPNTEAFF; CDR3 DNA: TGTGCCAGCAGCACCGGGAGCAGCCCGAACACTGAAGCTTTCTTT
J gene: TRBJ1-6; D gene: TRBD1; clone size: NA; V gene: TRBV2; CDR3 protein: CASSELQGTPLHF; CDR3 DNA: TGTGCCAGCAGTGAACTACAGGGGACACCCCTCCACTTT
J gene: TRBJ1-6; D gene: TRBD1; clone size: NA; V gene: TRBV10-3; CDR3 protein: CAISETTGSNSPLHF; CDR3 DNA: TGTGCCATCAGTGAAACGACAGGGAGTAATTCACCCCTCCACTTT
J gene: TRBJ1-5; D gene: NA; clone size: many; V gene: TRBV19; CDR3 protein: CASSTPGDRKIQPQHF; CDR3 DNA: TGTGCCAGTAGTACTCCCGGCGACAGGAAAATTCAGCCCCAGCATTTT
J gene: TRBJ2-5; D gene: TRBD1; clone size: few; V gene: TRBV10-3; CDR3 protein: CATARQGVDETQYF; CDR3 DNA: TGTGCCACCGCCAGACAGGGGGTTGACGAGACCCAGTACTTC
J gene: TRBJ1-1; D gene: TRBD1; clone size: many; V gene: TRBV19; CDR3 protein: CASKRQGANTEAFF; CDR3 DNA: TGTGCCAGTAAGAGGCAGGGGGCGAACACTGAAGCTTTCTTT
J gene: TRBJ1-1; D gene: NA; clone size: many; V gene: TRBV5-1; CDR3 protein: CASSSSPSGMNTEAFF; CDR3 DNA: TGCGCCAGCAGTTCCTCCCCCTCCGGAATGAACACTGAAGCTTTCTTT
J gene: TRBJ1-2; D gene: TRBD1; clone size: many; V gene: TRBV29-1; CDR3 protein: CSAAREQGAWYGYTF; CDR3 DNA: TGCAGCGCCGCGAGGGAACAGGGGGCTTGGTATGGCTACACCTTC
J gene: TRBJ2-6; D gene: NA; clone size: few; V gene: TRBV7-9; CDR3 protein: CASSPSRANVLTF; CDR3 DNA: TGTGCCAGCAGCCCCTCGCGGGCCAACGTCCTGACTTTC
J gene: TRBJ2-5; D gene: TRBD2; clone size: NA; V gene: TRBV20-1; CDR3 protein: CSARGLAGGNQETQYF; CDR3 DNA: TGCAGTGCTAGAGGGCTAGCGGGGGGCAACCAAGAGACCCAGTACTTC
J gene: TRBJ1-5; D gene: NA; clone size: many; V gene: TRBV19; CDR3 protein: CASTPAGSGRQPQHF; CDR3 DNA: TGTGCCAGTACCCCAGCTGGCAGCGGCCGCCAGCCCCAGCATTTT
J gene: TRBJ2-7; D gene: NA; clone size: NA; V gene: TRBV5-6; CDR3 protein: CASSFRVPADHEQYF; CDR3 DNA: TGTGCCAGCAGCTTCCGGGTCCCGGCTGACCACGAGCAGTACTTC
J gene: TRBJ2-5; D gene: NA; clone size: many; V gene: TRBV9; CDR3 protein: CASSATGATETQYF; CDR3 DNA: TGTGCCAGCAGCGCTACAGGTGCCACAGAGACCCAGTACTTC
J gene: TRBJ1-3; D gene: NA; clone size: many; V gene: TRBV11-2; CDR3 protein: CASSFEGHGNTIYF; CDR3 DNA: TGTGCCAGCAGCTTCGAGGGCCACGGAAACACCATATATTTT
J gene: TRBJ2-2; D gene: NA; clone size: many; V gene: TRBV25-1; CDR3 protein: CASSERRAGELFF; CDR3 DNA: NA
J gene: TRBJ2-6; D gene: NA; clone size: NA; V gene: TRBV14; CDR3 protein: CASRGKAASGANVLTF; CDR3 DNA: TGTGCCAGCCGAGGGAAGGCGGCCTCTGGGGCCAACGTCCTGACTTTC
J gene: TRBJ1-2; D gene: NA; clone size: many; V gene: TRBV29-1; CDR3 protein: CSVAIVSGSPWDGGYTF; CDR3 DNA: TGCAGCGTCGCGATAGTCAGCGGTTCACCATGGGATGGTGGCTACACCTTC
J gene: TRBJ1-1; D gene: NA; clone size: many; V gene: TRBV29-1; CDR3 protein: CSVETGFAEAFF; CDR3 DNA: TGCAGCGTTGAAACAGGGTTCGCTGAAGCTTTCTTT
J gene: TRBJ1-2; D gene: NA; clone size: many; V gene: TRBV9; CDR3 protein: CASSRGSYGYTF; CDR3 DNA: TGTGCCAGCAGCCGGGGAAGCTATGGCTACACCTTC
J gene: TRBJ1-1; D gene: TRBD1; clone size: many; V gene: TRBV5-1; CDR3 protein: CASSQAGGGTEAFF; CDR3 DNA: TGTGCCAGCAGCCAAGCAGGGGGAGGGACTGAAGCTTTCTTT
J gene: TRBJ1-2; D gene: NA; clone size: few; V gene: TRBV10-3; CDR3 protein: CASSGGNDYGYTF; CDR3 DNA: TGTGCCAGCAGTGGGGGAAATGACTATGGCTACACCTTC
J gene: TRBJ1-6; D gene: NA; clone size: many; V gene: TRBV24-1; CDR3 protein: CASSDGNSPLHF; CDR3 DNA: TGTGCCTCGTCGGATGGAAATTCACCCCTCCACTTT
J gene: TRBJ1-6; D gene: NA; clone size: many; V gene: TRBV6-5; CDR3 protein: CASSSSEHLARSPLHF; CDR3 DNA: TGTGCCAGCAGTTCCTCAGAACACCTTGCTCGTTCACCCCTCCACTTT
J gene: TRBJ1-2; D gene: NA; clone size: NA; V gene: TRBV20-1; CDR3 protein: CSASLGGVGYTF; CDR3 DNA: TGCAGTGCTAGTCTGGGCGGGGTTGGCTACACCTTC
J gene: TRBJ1-2; D gene: NA; clone size: many; V gene: TRBV29-1; CDR3 protein: CSVDVGYGYTF; CDR3 DNA: TGCAGCGTTGATGTAGGCTATGGCTACACCTTC
J gene: TRBJ1-1; D gene: NA; clone size: many; V gene: TRBV15; CDR3 protein: CATSSSLGTEAFF; CDR3 DNA: TGTGCCACCAGCAGTTCACTGGGCACTGAAGCTTTCTTT
J gene: TRBJ2-7; D gene: TRBD2; clone size: NA; V gene: TRBV7-9; CDR3 protein: CASSRGTSGRNEQYF; CDR3 DNA: TGTGCCAGCAGCCGCGGGACTAGCGGGAGGAACGAGCAGTACTTC
J gene: TRBJ2-3; D gene: NA; clone size: NA; V gene: TRBV10-3; CDR3 protein: CAISESKITDTQYF; CDR3 DNA: TGTGCCATCAGTGAGTCGAAGATCACAGATACGCAGTATTTT
J gene: TRBJ2-2; D gene: NA; clone size: NA; V gene: TRBV19; CDR3 protein: CASTPQRTGELFF; CDR3 DNA: TGTGCCAGTACCCCACAGAGGACCGGGGAGCTGTTTTTT
J gene: TRBJ1-2; D gene: NA; clone size: NA; V gene: TRBV29-1; CDR3 protein: CSVGGSLTGNTF; CDR3 DNA: TGCAGCGTTGGCGGCAGCCTTACTGGAAACACCTTC
J gene: TRBJ1-5; D gene: NA; clone size: NA; V gene: TRBV10-3; CDR3 protein: CAISSSRDGYQPQHF; CDR3 DNA: TGTGCCATCAGCTCCTCCCGAGACGGTTATCAGCCCCAGCATTTT
J gene: TRBJ2-5; D gene: NA; clone size: few; V gene: TRBV5-6; CDR3 protein: CASSLKQRTTQYF; CDR3 DNA: TGTGCCAGCAGCTTGAAACAGCGGACGACCCAGTACTTC
J gene: TRBJ2-5; D gene: TRBD1; clone size: many; V gene: TRBV5-8; CDR3 protein: CASSLGQGPGETQYF; CDR3 DNA: TGTGCCAGCAGCTTGGGACAGGGTCCGGGCGAGACCCAGTACTTC
J gene: TRBJ2-6; D gene: NA; clone size: NA; V gene: TRBV6-5; CDR3 protein: CASSYSNSPSGANVLTF; CDR3 DNA: TGTGCCAGCAGTTACTCGAACAGTCCCTCTGGGGCCAACGTCCTGACTTTC